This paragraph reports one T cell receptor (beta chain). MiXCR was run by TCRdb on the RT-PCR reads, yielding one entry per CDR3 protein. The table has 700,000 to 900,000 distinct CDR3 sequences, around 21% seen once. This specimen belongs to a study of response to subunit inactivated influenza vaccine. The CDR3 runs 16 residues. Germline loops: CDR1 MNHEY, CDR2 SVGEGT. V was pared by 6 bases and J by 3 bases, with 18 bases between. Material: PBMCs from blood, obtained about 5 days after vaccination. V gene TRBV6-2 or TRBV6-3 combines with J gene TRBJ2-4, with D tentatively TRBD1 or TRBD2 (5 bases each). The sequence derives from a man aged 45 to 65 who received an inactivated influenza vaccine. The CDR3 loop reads CASSWDGGSRKNIQYF. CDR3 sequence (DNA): TGTGCCAGCAGCTGGGACGGCGGAAGCCGCAAAAACATTCAGTACTTC.